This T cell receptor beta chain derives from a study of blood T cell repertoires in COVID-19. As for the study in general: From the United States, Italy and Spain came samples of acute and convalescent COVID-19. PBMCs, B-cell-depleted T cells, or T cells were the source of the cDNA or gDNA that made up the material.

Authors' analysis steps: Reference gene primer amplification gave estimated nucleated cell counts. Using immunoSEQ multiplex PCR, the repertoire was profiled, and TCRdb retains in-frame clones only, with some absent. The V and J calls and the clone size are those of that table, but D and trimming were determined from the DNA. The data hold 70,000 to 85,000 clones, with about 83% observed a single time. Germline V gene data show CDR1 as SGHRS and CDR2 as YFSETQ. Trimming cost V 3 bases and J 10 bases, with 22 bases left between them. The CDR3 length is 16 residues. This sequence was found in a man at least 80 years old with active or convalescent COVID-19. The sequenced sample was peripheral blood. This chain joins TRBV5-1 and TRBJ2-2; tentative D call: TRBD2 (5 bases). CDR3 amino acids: CASSSDPRETKEELFF. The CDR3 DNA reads TGCGCCAGCAGCTCCGACCCTCGTGAGACTAAAGAGGAGCTGTTTTTT.